Below, 21 T cell receptor beta chains from the same sample are listed, as sequenced in a study of regulatory T cells in long-lasting Graves disease. Time point defined: newly diagnosed GD, antithyroid drugs for less than 3 months. Extracted RNA from PBMCs served as the source of the TCR library. Construction of the TCR beta libraries employed iRepertoire HTBI primers in conjunction with Arm-PCR of CDR3 regions. MiXCR was run by TCRdb on the multiplex PCR reads, yielding one entry per CDR3 protein. The table shows approximately 440,000 distinct CDR3 sequences, with roughly 17% occurring only once. These data were likewise used in another study, on T cells in Graves' hyperthyroidism and ophthalmopathy.

The source material was peripheral blood mononuclear cells (PBMCs), sampled at new diagnosis, from a patient treated with antithyroid drugs. These receptor sequences come from a middle-aged man with Graves disease.

The genes are TRBV4-1 and TRBJ2-1, with 8 bases fitting TRBD1. The J segment lost 2 bases and the V segment lost 3 bases, leaving 3 bases of the junction unmatched. Germline CDR1 MGHRA, CDR2 YSYEKL. The CDR3 totals 15 residues. CDR3 amino acids: CASSHPDRAYNEQFF. CDR3 sequence (DNA): TGCGCCAGCAGCCATCCGGACAGGGCCTACAATGAGCAGTTCTTC.

This clonotype came up many times. The J gene is TRBJ2-1, the V gene TRBV7-2; TRBD2 is a possible D gene (5 bases). V lost 5 bases and J lost 8, with 10 bases in between. This CDR3 is 12 amino acids long. Germline assignment: CDR1 SGHTA and CDR2 FQGNSA. This CDR3 reads CASSRDAYEQFF. CDR3 DNA sequence: TGTGCCAGCAGCCGGGATGCGTATGAGCAGTTCTTC.

This clonotype was observed a few times. The CDR3, as DNA: TGCAGTGCCCTAGGCGGACAGGGCGGTGAAAAACTGTTTTTT. This codes for CSALGGQGGEKLFF. This chain links TRBV20-1 with TRBJ1-4; TRBD1 matches 8 bases. Germline-derived CDR1 and CDR2 are DFQATT and SNEGSKA (reference sequence). This CDR3 is built from 14 residues. Trimming at V came to 6 bases and at J to 7 bases, leaving 10 bases not matched to a gene.

The gene calls are TRBV29-1 and TRBJ2-7; 9 bases agree with TRBD1. From germline, CDR1 is SQVTM and CDR2 ANQGSEA. The junction had 8 bases not matched to a gene; V was cut back by 6 bases and J by 2 bases. This CDR3 region has 14 residues. The CDR3: CSVRIGTGPYEQYF. The CDR3 DNA sequence: TGCAGCGTCCGAATCGGGACAGGGCCCTACGAGCAGTACTTC.

Comment on this clonotype: A much larger clone differs by one base, so this may be a read error. The chain uses TRBV7-8 and TRBJ2-1; 8 positions agree with TRBD2. The V gene's germline CDR1 is SGHVS and CDR2 FQNEAQ. CDR3 length equals 14 residues. The V and J ends lost 7 bases and 9 bases, in that order; junction bases with no gene match: 11. The DNA for the CDR3 is TGTGCCAGCAACCCCGCAGCGGGAGTCAGTGAGCAGTTCTTC. It yields the protein CASNPAAGVSEQFF.

This clonotype was detected a few times. The chain combines TRBV15 with TRBJ2-1, with D unresolved. Germline V gene data show CDR1 as LNHNV and CDR2 as YYDKDF (reference sequence). V lost 0 bases, J lost 5 bases, and 5 bases lay in between. The CDR3 has 13 residues. CDR3 residues: CATSRDPNNEQFF. The DNA of the CDR3 is TGTGCCACCAGCAGAGATCCTAACAATGAGCAGTTCTTC.

The sample holds many counts of this clonotype. CDR3 coding DNA: TGTGCCAGCAGACAAGGGGCCCTAGCGCTGAAGCGGGGAGGGATGAATGAGCAGTTCTTC. It encodes CASRQGALALKRGGMNEQFF. This sequence joins TRBV11-1 and TRBJ2-1, with 7 bases that match TRBD2. There are 20 residues in the CDR3. With V trimmed by 6 bases and J by 7 bases, 27 bases remained unmatched. Germline CDR1 and CDR2: SGHAT and FQDESV (reference sequence).

This clonotype occurred a few times. A much bigger clone sits one base away, suggesting this may be a read error. V is TRBV5-1 and J is TRBJ2-7, with D possibly TRBD2 on 5 matching bases. Deletions cut 0 bases from V and 0 bases from J, with 13 bases between. CDR3 length: 16 residues. Germline V lookup: CDR1 SGHRS, CDR2 YFSETQ. The CDR3: CASSLGTGGYSYEQYF. CDR3 in DNA: TGCGCCAGCAGCTTGGGGACTGGCGGGTACTCCTACGAGCAGTACTTC.

This clonotype was counted ten times or more. The gene calls are TRBV10-3 and TRBJ2-1; possibly TRBD1 for D (7 bases). Trimming took 10 bases from V and 2 from J, leaving 21 bases between them. Germline CDR1 is ENHRY and CDR2 is SYGVKD. This CDR3 contains 16 residues. The CDR3: CATLSPQGGTYNEQFF. The CDR3 DNA follows: TGTGCCACCCTTTCCCCCCAGGGGGGAACCTACAATGAGCAGTTCTTC.

This clonotype was recorded at least ten times. This chain uses TRBV3-1 with TRBJ2-3, with a possible D match to TRBD2 (6 bases). The CDR3 is 14 residues long. The ends were cut back, 4 bases at V and 7 bases at J, with 15 bases in the middle. Looked up from germline, CDR1 is LGHDT and CDR2 is YNNKEL (reference sequence). CDR3 bases: TGTGCCAGCAGCCTTCGGACTGGAGGGAATACGCAGTATTTT. It translates to CASSLRTGGNTQYF.

This clonotype has a count of ten or more. V gene TRBV7-2 combines with J gene TRBJ2-3; D might be TRBD1 or TRBD2, each matching 6 bases. This CDR3 is built from 15 residues. Germline assignment: CDR1 SGHTA and CDR2 FQGNSA. Trimming pared 1 base from V and 6 bases from J, leaving 14 bases between. DNA of the CDR3: TGTGCCAGCAGCTTAGGTGGGACCGGGGGCGATACGCAGTATTTT. It yields the protein CASSLGGTGGDTQYF.

The sample holds a few counts of this clonotype. The chain couples TRBV19 to TRBJ2-1; tentative D call: TRBD2 (6 bases). V lost 9 bases and J 7 bases, leaving 13 bases between the germline ends. From germline, CDR1 is LNHDA and CDR2 SQIVND (reference sequence). This CDR3 spans 12 amino acids. CDR3 loop: CASSRLENEQFF. The CDR3, as DNA: TGTGCCAGCTCCAGACTAGAGAATGAGCAGTTCTTC.

This clonotype has just a few counts. The gene calls are TRBV12-3 or TRBV12-4 and TRBJ2-4, with D uncertain. The V end lost 2 bases, the J end lost 1 base, and 12 bases lay between the germline ends. The CDR3 extends over 16 amino acids. The CDR3 loop is CASSLKIPRAKNIQYF. CDR3 bases: TGTGCCAGCAGTTTAAAGATTCCCAGGGCCAAAAACATTCAGTACTTC.

This clonotype was observed at least ten times. The CDR3 nucleotides are TGCGCCAGCAGCTTGGAAGGACCCTACAATGAGCAGTTCTTC. This gives the protein CASSLEGPYNEQFF. This sequence joins TRBV5-1 and TRBJ2-1; D call uncertain. Germline CDR1 and CDR2: SGHRS and YFSETQ. Deletions cut 0 bases from V and 2 bases from J, with 6 bases between. This CDR3 is 14 amino acids long.

This clonotype has ten or more counts. This sequence joins TRBV20-1 and TRBJ2-3; TRBD2 agrees at 12 bases. CDR1 is DFQATT and CDR2 is SNEGSKA in the germline V gene (reference sequence). Unmatched junction bases numbered 9, after V lost 5 bases and J lost 0 bases. The CDR3 consists of 17 residues. CDR3 residues: CSARGLAGRESTDTQYF. For the CDR3, the DNA is TGCAGTGCTCGGGGACTAGCGGGTCGGGAAAGCACAGATACGCAGTATTTT.

The V and J genes are TRBV11-1 and TRBJ2-5, with 9 bases identical to TRBD2. Germline-derived CDR1 and CDR2 are SGHAT and FQDESV (reference sequence). The V gene end was trimmed by 0 bases and the J gene end by 5 bases; junction bases not matched to a gene: 13. The CDR3 is 18 amino acids. CDR3 nucleotides: TGTGCCAGCAGCTTAGCGGCGGGAGGGCCGGAGGTGAAGGAGACCCAGTACTTC. It encodes CASSLAAGGPEVKETQYF.

This clonotype was observed at least ten times. CDR3 sequence: CASSPGLAATDTQYF. CDR3 nucleotide sequence: TGTGCCAGCAGCCCCGGACTAGCAGCTACAGATACGCAGTATTTT. The chain joins TRBV7-2 to TRBJ2-3, with 8 nucleotides matching TRBD2. V dropped 5 bases and J dropped 3; count of bases not matched to a gene: 7. The CDR3 sequence is 15 residues long. From germline, CDR1 is SGHTA and CDR2 FQGNSA.

In regard to this clonotype: At one of its ends the junction is not consistent with the germline gene, which may arise from a read error. The chain employs TRBV10-2 and TRBJ1-5; no definite D call. CDR1 WSHSY and CDR2 SAAADI come from the germline V gene. The CDR3 is 15 amino acids. The CDR3 DNA sequence: TGCGCCAGCGGTGAGTCAGGAGGACCCAATCAGCCCCAGCATTTT. It yields the protein CASGESGGPNQPQHF.

This clonotype has just a few counts. This chain links TRBV5-4 with TRBJ2-1; perhaps D is TRBD1 or TRBD2 (7 bases each). CDR3 size: 12 residues. Germline CDR1 is SGHNT and CDR2 is YYREEE (reference sequence). With 4 bases removed from V and 13 bases from J, the gap between germline ends came to 15 bases. Here the CDR3 DNA reads TGTGCCAGCAGCCCACTCAGGGGGGGTCAGTTCTTC. It is translated as CASSPLRGGQFF.

To note about this clonotype: It may be a read error: a sequence one base away is much more abundant. The J gene is TRBJ2-5, the V gene TRBV20-1, with 8 bases fitting TRBD2. The J call is uncertain, as TRBJ2-1 better fits the DNA end. Germline V gene sequence: CDR1 DFQATT, CDR2 SNEGSKA (reference sequence). This CDR3 comprises 12 residues. The CDR3 DNA reads TGCAGTGCTAGTTACGGGAGGGACGAGCAGTTCTTC. Translated: CSASYGRDEQFF.

This clonotype was found many times. The chain uses TRBV10-2 and TRBJ1-5; unclear D gene. The germline V gene has CDR1 WSHSY and CDR2 SAAADI. V shed 0 bases and J shed 4 bases, with 7 bases lying between them. The CDR3 loop spans 14 amino acids. CDR3 in amino acids: CASSESSANQPQHF. The CDR3 DNA is TGCGCCAGCAGTGAGTCCTCAGCAAATCAGCCCCAGCATTTT.